The next 21 T cell receptor beta chains were all read from a single sample in a study of post-analysis software for immune sequencing data. Unique molecular identifiers tagged the TCR beta cDNA libraries. Each CDR3 protein is one row after TCRdb ran MiXCR on the PCR reads. This sample has under 650,000 distinct CDR3 sequences, with around 47% found just once. These receptors are not linked to any known antigen. General study results and limits: TRBV segments more frequent in patients than in controls numbered roughly five and included TRBV5-6, TRBV5-1 and TRBV20-1.

The sample comprised blood. The origin of the receptors is a girl aged 10 to 17 with multiple sclerosis.

This clonotype was counted only a few times. The chain carries TRBV4-1 and TRBJ2-3; 10 nucleotides align to TRBD1. The germline V gene has CDR1 MGHRA and CDR2 YSYEKL. J lost 4 bases, V lost 4 bases, and 11 bases had no gene match. This CDR3 comprises 17 residues. The CDR3 spells CASSRSPGQGFPDTQYF. CDR3 DNA sequence: TGCGCCAGCAGCCGGTCGCCGGGACAGGGGTTCCCAGATACGCAGTATTTT.

CDR3 in amino acids: CASARDDYGYTF. The CDR3 DNA sequence: TGCGCCAGCGCCCGGGACGACTATGGCTACACCTTC. The rearrangement joins TRBV10-2 to TRBJ1-2; maybe TRBD1 (5 bases). The germline V gene encodes CDR1 WSHSY and CDR2 SAAADI. The V gene lost 8 bases and the J gene lost 3 bases, with 10 bases spanning the gap. This CDR3 region has 12 residues.

This clonotype came up a few times. The V gene is TRBV24-1, the J gene TRBJ2-3; 11 bases are a match to TRBD1. The CDR3 contains 17 residues. V was pared by 1 base and J by 0 bases, with 2 bases of the junction left unmatched. Germline CDR1 KGHDR, CDR2 SFDVKD. This CDR3 reads CATSDLGDRGSTDTQYF. As DNA, the CDR3 is TGTGCCACCAGTGATTTAGGGGACAGGGGGAGCACAGATACGCAGTATTTT.

The CDR3 reads CAISEPGQGNEKLFF. In DNA, the CDR3 is TGTGCCATCAGTGAGCCGGGACAGGGTAATGAAAAACTGTTTTTT. V gene TRBV10-3 combines with J gene TRBJ1-4; TRBD1 agrees at 9 bases. The V segment lost 2 bases and the J segment 4 bases; nucleotides outside the gene matches: 2. CDR3 length: 15 amino acids. Germline loops: CDR1 ENHRY, CDR2 SYGVKD.

A note on this clonotype: One end of the junction is discordant with germline, which a read error may explain. The chain links TRBV9 to TRBJ2-3, with TRBD1 matching over 10 bases. The CDR3 extends over 17 amino acids. Germline loops: CDR1 SGDLS, CDR2 YYNGEE. The CDR3 DNA reads TGTGTCAGCAGCACACAGGAGGGACAGGGGTTCGCAGATACGCAGTATTTT. As protein: CVSSTQEGQGFADTQYF.

The gene calls are TRBV9 and TRBJ2-5, with D possibly being TRBD2 (5 bases). The germline gives CDR1 SGDLS, CDR2 YYNGEE. The V gene lost 8 bases and the J gene lost 5 bases, with 16 bases spanning the gap. CDR3 length equals 13 residues. The CDR3 is CASSLGVAETQYF. DNA of the CDR3: TGTGCCAGTTCCCTCGGGGTAGCGGAGACCCAGTACTTC.

This chain connects TRBV10-3 to TRBJ1-1, with TRBD1 matching over 8 bases. Trimming cost V 6 bases and J 4 bases; bases outside gene matches: 7. Germline CDR1 ENHRY, CDR2 SYGVKD. The CDR3 has 14 amino acids. CDR3 sequence reads: CAIRSQGEGTEAFF. The CDR3 DNA reads as TGTGCCATCAGATCACAGGGGGAGGGCACTGAAGCTTTCTTT.

This clonotype was detected a few times. The chain combines TRBV6-5 with TRBJ2-7, with D perhaps TRBD1 (7 bases). The CDR3 totals 14 residues. V lost 6 bases and J 3 bases, leaving 15 bases between the germline ends. The germline gives CDR1 MNHEY, CDR2 SVGAGI. CDR3 nucleotides: TGTGCCAGCAGCGGCGGGGACAGAATCTACGAGCAGTACTTC. It is translated as CASSGGDRIYEQYF.

The chain combines TRBV27 with TRBJ2-1; D remains ambiguous. Germline CDR1 and CDR2: MNHEY and SMNVEV (reference sequence). The CDR3 loop spans 15 amino acids. Trimming took 2 bases from V and 4 from J, leaving 12 bases between them. The CDR3 sequence is CASSLGPVGYNEQFF. The CDR3 region has the DNA TGTGCCAGCAGTTTAGGACCCGTAGGTTACAATGAGCAGTTCTTC.

The table lists this clonotype with a few counts. This chain links TRBV29-1 with TRBJ2-3; TRBD2 agrees at 9 bases. Germline V lookup: CDR1 SQVTM, CDR2 ANQGSEA. CDR3 length equals 17 residues. V lost 2 bases to trimming and J lost 3 bases; unmatched junction nucleotides: 12. DNA for the CDR3: TGCAGCGTTGAATCTAGTAAGGCGGGAGGGCCGACAGATACGCAGTATTTT. This gives the protein CSVESSKAGGPTDTQYF.

The chain combines TRBV29-1 with TRBJ1-2; the D gene is possibly TRBD1 (6 bases). The CDR3 is 15 residues long. Trimming pared 3 bases from V and 3 bases from J, leaving 17 bases between. Looked up from germline, CDR1 is SQVTM and CDR2 is ANQGSEA. CDR3 in amino acids: CSVDEARGGDYGYTF. The CDR3 nucleotides read TGCAGCGTTGATGAGGCTCGGGGGGGCGACTATGGCTACACCTTC.

This clonotype was detected only a few times. This sequence joins TRBV6-1 and TRBJ1-2; TRBD1 aligns across 7 bases. Per germline, CDR1 MNHNS and CDR2 SASEGT. This CDR3 is built from 14 residues. V trimming: 7 bases; J trimming: 4 bases; junction bases outside the gene matches: 9. The CDR3 loop is CASTTDRAVYGYTF. The CDR3 region has the DNA TGTGCCAGCACCACCGACAGGGCGGTCTATGGCTACACCTTC.

This clonotype is a singleton in its sample. The gene calls are TRBV20-1 and TRBJ1-2; no clear D. The CDR3 extends over 13 amino acids. With 3 bases removed from V and 8 bases from J, the gap between germline ends came to 16 bases. The germline gives CDR1 DFQATT, CDR2 SNEGSKA (reference sequence). CDR3 sequence: CSASDGRPGGYTF. The CDR3, as DNA: TGCAGTGCTAGTGATGGACGGCCGGGGGGCTACACCTTC.

This CDR3 reads CASSFDLAVYNEQFF. The DNA of the CDR3 is TGTGCCAGCAGCTTTGATCTAGCGGTATACAATGAGCAGTTCTTC. The gene calls are TRBV5-4 and TRBJ2-1, with 7 bases fitting TRBD2. Germline CDR1 reads SGHNT; CDR2 reads YYREEE (reference sequence). V lost 2 bases to trimming and J lost 4 bases; unmatched junction nucleotides: 6. This CDR3 spans 15 amino acids.

This sequence joins TRBV5-1 and TRBJ1-2, with 8 bases matching TRBD1. CDR1 and CDR2 (germline): SGHRS, YFSETQ. The CDR3 is 15 residues long. V lost 0 bases to trimming and J lost 7 bases; unmatched junction nucleotides: 8. In nucleotides, the CDR3 is TGCGCCAGCAGCTTGGATCTTGGCAGGGGGCTTGGCTACACCTTC. Translated, it gives CASSLDLGRGLGYTF.

This clonotype was counted between two and nine times. The rearrangement uses TRBV4-2 and TRBJ2-1; 8 bases line up with TRBD2. The germline gives CDR1 LGHNA, CDR2 YNFKEQ. Germline trimming cut 0 bases from V and 3 bases from J; bases unmatched to any gene: 7. This CDR3 is 17 amino acids long. CDR3 nucleotides: TGTGCCAGCAGCCAAGATCGTTACGGGAGGGGCTACAATGAGCAGTTCTTC. It encodes CASSQDRYGRGYNEQFF.

This clonotype was observed a handful of times. The chain couples TRBV29-1 to TRBJ2-7; TRBD1 is a possible D gene (6 bases). The CDR3 spans 13 residues. Looked up from germline, CDR1 is SQVTM and CDR2 is ANQGSEA. Trimming cost V 6 bases and J 4 bases, with 16 bases left between them. Here the CDR3 DNA reads TGCAGCGTCCTATTGGGGACACAATACGAGCAGTACTTC. Its translation: CSVLLGTQYEQYF.

This clonotype was detected only a few times. The rearrangement joins TRBV11-2 to TRBJ1-1, with 7 bases identical to TRBD1. Looked up from germline, CDR1 is SGHAT and CDR2 is FQNNGV. The CDR3 length is 15 residues. J lost 2 bases, V lost 5 bases, and 8 bases had no gene match. The CDR3 reads CASSVSGGLNTEAFF. CDR3 coding DNA: TGTGCCAGCAGCGTGTCAGGGGGGCTAAACACTGAAGCTTTCTTT.

V usage is TRBV5-5 and J usage is TRBJ1-2; D possibly corresponds to TRBD1 (5 bases). This CDR3 has 14 amino acids. CDR1 and CDR2 from the germline V gene are SGHKS and YYEKEE (reference sequence). V lost 2 bases and J lost 8, with 16 bases in between. CDR3 nucleotides: TGTGCCAGCAGCTTTGAAGGGGCTACCAAAGGCTACACCTTC. Its protein product is CASSFEGATKGYTF.

This clonotype was counted a few times. The chain has TRBV6-1 and TRBJ2-5; tentatively, D is TRBD1 (5 bases). The V and J ends lost 1 base and 2 bases respectively, with 11 bases between them. Germline V CDR1 and CDR2: MNHNS, SASEGT. The CDR3 is made up of 15 amino acids. This CDR3 is CASSEEAGRQETQYF. CDR3 coding DNA: TGTGCCAGCAGTGAAGAGGCAGGGCGGCAAGAGACCCAGTACTTC.

J is TRBJ2-7 and V is TRBV20-1; TRBD2 matches 10 bases. The DNA end is more similar to TRBJ2-5, so the J call may be wrong. The CDR3 is made up of 13 amino acids. Germline V gene lookup returns CDR1 DFQATT and CDR2 SNEGSKA (reference sequence). CDR3 sequence reads: CSAWTSGQETQYF. In DNA, the CDR3 is TGCAGTGCGTGGACTAGCGGCCAAGAGACCCAGTACTTC.